The T cell receptor (beta chain) described here comes from a study of early T cells in non-severe SARS-CoV-2 infection. Across the study: Sequencing used unsorted whole-blood bulk RNA, so chains lack pairing. Overall study results and limits: Clonotype matching in VDJdb favored anti-spike CD8 responses and did not capture private and CD4 specificities.

This clonotype was recorded a few times. Its antigen remains unknown. Each single cDNA molecule received a unique molecular identifier. Via MiXCR, TCRdb re-called the 5' RACE reads, giving one row per CDR3 protein. Of 25,000 to 40,000 distinct CDR3 sequences in the sample, approximately 5% were seen once. The germline gives CDR1 MNHEY, CDR2 SVGAGI. The CDR3 spans 16 residues. The V gene lost 2 bases and the J gene lost 0 bases, with 8 bases spanning the gap. This clonotype was sampled from an adult who was a healthcare worker with PCR-confirmed SARS-CoV-2 infection or an uninfected control (not recorded which). The rearrangement uses TRBV6-5 and TRBJ2-6, with D possibly TRBD1 on 5 matching bases. The sample comprised whole blood. Written as DNA, the CDR3 is TGTGCCAGCAGTTACAACAGGTTCTCTGGGGCCAACGTCCTGACTTTC. It specifies CASSYNRFSGANVLTF.